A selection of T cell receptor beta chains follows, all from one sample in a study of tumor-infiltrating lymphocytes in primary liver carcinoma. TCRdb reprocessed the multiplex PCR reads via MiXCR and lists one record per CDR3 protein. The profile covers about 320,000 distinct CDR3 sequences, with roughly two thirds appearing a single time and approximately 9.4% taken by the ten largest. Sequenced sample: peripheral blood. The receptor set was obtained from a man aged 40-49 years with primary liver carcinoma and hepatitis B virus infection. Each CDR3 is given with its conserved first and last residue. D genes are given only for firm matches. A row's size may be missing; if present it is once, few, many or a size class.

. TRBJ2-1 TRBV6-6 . CGISRGTSYNEQFF TGTGGCATCTCAAGGGGGACCTCCTACAATGAGCAGTTCTTC
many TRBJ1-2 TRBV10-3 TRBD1 CAISPGQGSDYGYTF TGTGCCATCAGTCCGGGACAGGGGAGTGACTATGGCTACACCTTC
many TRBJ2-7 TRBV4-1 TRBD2 CASSRLQASGRGEQYF TGCGCCAGCAGCCGCCTACAGGCTAGCGGGAGGGGAGAGCAGTACTTC
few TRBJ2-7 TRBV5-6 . CASSGSQGSHEQYF TGTGCCAGCAGCGGGAGTCAGGGGAGCCACGAGCAGTACTTC
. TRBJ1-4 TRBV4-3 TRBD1 CASSQDRVINEKLFF TGTGCCAGTAGCCAAGACAGGGTCATTAATGAAAAACTGTTTTTT
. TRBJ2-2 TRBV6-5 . CANSTGIPNTGELFF TGTGCCAACAGTACCGGGATACCGAACACCGGGGAGCTGTTTTTT
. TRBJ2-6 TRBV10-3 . CAITSGANVLAF TGTGCCATCACCTCTGGGGCCAACGTCCTGGCTTTC
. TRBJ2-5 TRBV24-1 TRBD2 CATSDPTSGRAETQYF TGTGCCACCAGTGATCCCACTAGCGGGAGGGCGGAGACCCAGTACTTC
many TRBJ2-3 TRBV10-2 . CASSESADTQYF TGCGCCAGCAGTGAGTCTGCAGATACGCAGTATTTT
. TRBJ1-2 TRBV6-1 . CASSTGLSYGYTF TGTGCCAGCAGTACGGGACTATCATATGGCTACACCTTC
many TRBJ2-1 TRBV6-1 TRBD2 CASSELLAGAYNEQFF TGTGCCAGCAGTGAGCTACTAGCGGGAGCCTACAATGAGCAGTTCTTC
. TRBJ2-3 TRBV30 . CAWSGGRGRTDTQYF TGTGCCTGGAGTGGAGGCAGGGGGAGGACAGATACGCAGTATTTT